A single T cell receptor beta chain is shown here with its context. The antigen remains unidentified. Naive CD8 cells lacked CD45RO, underwent positive selection for CCR7 and left out terminally differentiated effector memory CD45RA+ cells. The donors were adults (healthy and HIV-negative) with no recent acute infections or vaccinations. Sequencing was performed with immunoSEQ multiplex PCR; in TCRdb, only in-frame clones are kept and a portion is missing. The sample consists of roughly 2 million clones, roughly 95% of them appearing once. This sample was included in a study of shared clonotypes between healthy human individuals. Study-wide results and caveats: A handful of donors showed sharing of about 4.6% of naive CD4 clonotypes. Deeper or shallower sequencing was expected to change how clonotypes are shared among donors.

From germline, CDR1 is LGHNA and CDR2 YSLEER. The V gene lost 3 bases and the J gene lost 5 bases, with 5 bases spanning the gap. This CDR3 spans 12 amino acids. The origin of this receptor is a young man in good health. The sample comprised naive CD8+ T cells sorted from blood. The gene calls are TRBV4-3 and TRBJ1-5; no clear D. The CDR3 reads CASSQEDQPQHF. CDR3 sequence (DNA): TGCGCCAGCAGCCAGGAAGATCAGCCCCAGCATTTT.